This TCR beta chain was sequenced for a study of T cell clonotyping in hematopoietic cell transplantation. Study-level results: After transplant, recipient diversity fell while pathologically expanded clonotypes grew through day 180. CD4 and CD8 repertoire contributions could not be separated without sorting. At the given depth, recipient repertoires were over 97% de novo clonotypes.

The V gene lost 7 bases and the J gene lost 5 bases, with 21 bases spanning the gap. The germline V gene has CDR1 MNHEY and CDR2 SVGAGI. The length of the CDR3 is 15 residues. Data came from immunoSEQ multiplex PCR; TCRdb stores just in-frame clones and leaves some out. The sample has 60,000 to 75,000 clones, roughly 94% seen once. This clone was picked up one time. The antigen is undetermined. This chain uses TRBV6-5 with TRBJ2-7, with D perhaps TRBD2 (5 bases). The specimen sequenced was peripheral blood mononuclear cells. The clonotype comes from a man aged 45-65 years in good health. Some clones in this sample may be carry-over from other donors' samples. The chain's CDR3 is CASTSGIALTDEQYF. The CDR3 region has the DNA TGTGCCAGCACTTCCGGGATTGCGCTAACGGACGAGCAGTACTTC.